These T cell receptor beta chains were read from a single sample in a study of cytomegalovirus exposure and HLA in healthy donors. The method was immunoSEQ multiplex PCR; TCRdb's version includes in-frame clones alone and lacks a portion of them. This sample has about 150,000 clones, with 85% found just once. Sequenced input: PBMCs. The receptors stem from a woman aged 18-35 years in good health and CMV-seronegative. The CDR3 runs from the conserved cysteine through the conserved F or W. The D gene is left open where the match is weak. A clone size is listed for some rows: how often the clone was seen (once, few, many), or a class if it is expanded.

v_gene	d_gene	j_gene	abundance	CDR3nt	CDR3aa
TRBV7-2	TRBD1	TRBJ1-2	.	TGTGCCAGTTACTTGATTGGGACAGGGCCTCTGGTGAACTATGGCTACACCTTC	CASYLIGTGPLVNYGYTF
TRBV30	TRBD2	TRBJ2-1	.	TGTGCCTGGAGTCCCACCGGGGGGGTTAGCTCCTACAATGAGCAGTTCTTC	CAWSPTGGVSSYNEQFF
TRBV2	.	TRBJ2-7	once	TGTGCCAGCAAGGAAACTAGCGAGCAGTACTTC	CASKETSEQYF
TRBV28	TRBD2	TRBJ2-7	.	TGTGCCACGGGGAGGGAATACGAGCAGTACTTC	CATGREYEQYF
TRBV6-1	TRBD1	TRBJ1-2	.	TGTGCCAGCAGTGTAGCATTCGGACAGGGGGCTTCAAACTATGGCTACACCTTC	CASSVAFGQGASNYGYTF
TRBV6-5	.	TRBJ2-2	.	TGTGCCAGCAGCCCCCGGGACTGGAACACCGGGGAGCTGTTTTTT	CASSPRDWNTGELFF
TRBV29-1	TRBD1	TRBJ2-7	.	TGCAGCGTTGTAGTTCTCAGGAGGACAGGTACGTCCTACGAGCAGTACTTC	CSVVVLRRTGTSYEQYF
TRBV5-4	.	TRBJ2-7	.	TGTGCCAGCAGCTTGCGGGAATCCTACGAGCAGTACTTC	CASSLRESYEQYF
TRBV6-1	.	TRBJ2-7	.	TGTGCCAGCAGTGGTGGACAGGCCTTGACTAGTGGGGAGCAGTACTTC	CASSGGQALTSGEQYF
TRBV28	TRBD1	TRBJ2-3	.	TGTGCCAGCAGTGTTCAAACTCCGGGACAGGGTTCTTTCACTAGCACAGATACGCAGTATTTT	CASSVQTPGQGSFTSTDTQYF
TRBV19	TRBD1	TRBJ1-1	once	TGTGCCAGTAGTATAGACCTTGAGACAGGGGTGTCTGAAGCTTTCTTT	CASSIDLETGVSEAFF
TRBV7-2	.	TRBJ1-2	.	TGTGCCAGCAGCTTAGGGACAGACTATGGCTACACCTTC	CASSLGTDYGYTF
TRBV19	TRBD1	TRBJ1-5	.	TGTGCCAGTAGTCTGGACAGGGGTGGAGGACAGCCCCAGCATTTT	CASSLDRGGGQPQHF
TRBV10-3	.	TRBJ2-7	.	TGTGCCATCAGTGAGTTCAGGGGCGAGCAGTACTTC	CAISEFRGEQYF
TRBV9	TRBD1	TRBJ1-2	.	TGTGCCAGCAGCGTAGGCGGGCGACAGGGAGGAGGCTACACCTTC	CASSVGGRQGGGYTF
TRBV5-1	.	TRBJ2-7	.	TGCGCCAGCAGCCACGGGATAGCCACCTACGAGCAGTACTTC	CASSHGIATYEQYF
TRBV2	.	TRBJ1-1	few	TGTGCCAGCAGTGTGGGGGCTAATACTGAAGCTTTCTTT	CASSVGANTEAFF
TRBV4-3	TRBD1	TRBJ1-1	.	TGCGCCAGCAGCCACCGACAGGGGATAGGCACTGAAGCTTTCTTT	CASSHRQGIGTEAFF
TRBV2	.	TRBJ2-1	.	TGTGCCAGCAGGAGGGTCCAAGTGCAGTTCTTC	CASRRVQVQFF
TRBV5-3	TRBD1	TRBJ2-4	once	TGTGCCAGAAGCTCCCCGACAGGGGGTGGGGATCTAGCCAAAAACATTCAGTACTTC	CARSSPTGGGDLAKNIQYF
TRBV6-1	.	TRBJ2-7	.	TGTGCCAGCAGTGAGAGGGGGGGCACCTCAGACGAGCAGTACTTC	CASSERGGTSDEQYF
TRBV6-1	.	TRBJ2-7	.	TGTGCCAGCAGTGAAGCCCCGGGACAAGTCTACGAGCAGTACTTC	CASSEAPGQVYEQYF
TRBV7-2	TRBD1	TRBJ1-2	once	TGTGCCAGCAGCGCCAGTTACGGGGACAGCGATGGCTACACCTTC	CASSASYGDSDGYTF
TRBV2	TRBD2	TRBJ2-3	.	TGTGCCAGCAGTGGGGGTTATGGACTAGCGGGGATTCTGTATTTT	CASSGGYGLAGILYF
TRBV18	.	TRBJ1-4	.	TGTGCCAGCTCACTGAACCAGGGGTACGGTGAAAAACTGTTTTTT	CASSLNQGYGEKLFF
TRBV14	.	TRBJ2-3	.	TGTGCCAGCAGCCAGGTCGATAGCAAGATCACAGATACGCAGTATTTT	CASSQVDSKITDTQYF
TRBV6-4	TRBD2	TRBJ2-1	.	TGTGCCAGCAGTGACTCGAGACTAGCGGGAACGAGCTCCTACAATGAGCAGTTCTTC	CASSDSRLAGTSSYNEQFF
TRBV5-6	TRBD2	TRBJ2-7	.	TGTGCCAGCAGTGATAGCGGGAGGGCCGACGAGCAGTACTTC	CASSDSGRADEQYF
TRBV27	TRBD1	TRBJ2-1	.	TGTGCCAGCAGTTCCGGGACAGGGAAGTTCTTC	CASSSGTGKFF
TRBV18	.	TRBJ2-7	.	TGTGCCAGCTCACGTTCTTTACAGGGTGGCGAGCAGTACTTC	CASSRSLQGGEQYF
TRBV9	TRBD1	TRBJ2-7	.	TGTGCCAGCAGCGCAAGACAGGGTATAGGTTACGAGCAGTACTTC	CASSARQGIGYEQYF
TRBV29-1	.	TRBJ2-4	.	TGCAGCGTTGGACCGCAGGGGAACATTCAGTACTTC	CSVGPQGNIQYF
TRBV28	.	TRBJ1-2	.	TGTGCCAGCAGTTTCGGACAGCCGCAGGGTGGCTACACCTTC	CASSFGQPQGGYTF
TRBV27	TRBD1	TRBJ2-7	.	TGTGCCAGCAGTTCCGGGACAGGGACCCACGAGCAGTACTTC	CASSSGTGTHEQYF
TRBV4-2	.	TRBJ1-6	.	TGTGCCAGCAGCCAAGGGGGGCTCGGGTCACCCCTCCACTTT	CASSQGGLGSPLHF
TRBV18	TRBD2	TRBJ2-7	few	TGTGCCAGCTCACCCCCAGCTAGCGGGTGGGGCGGGGAGCAGTACTTC	CASSPPASGWGGEQYF
TRBV4-2	.	TRBJ1-3	.	TGTGCCAGCAGCCGACAGACAGGTACTTCTGGAAACACCATATATTTT	CASSRQTGTSGNTIYF
TRBV28	TRBD1	TRBJ2-7	.	TGTGCCAGCAGTCTACAGGGGGCCTACGAGCAGTACTTC	CASSLQGAYEQYF
TRBV5-4	.	TRBJ2-1	once	TGTGCCAGCAGCTTGGCCGGAGCCAGGGGAAATGAGCAGTTCTTC	CASSLAGARGNEQFF
TRBV9	.	TRBJ1-2	once	TGTGCCAGCAGCGAGGGGACTGCCCTGGTTGATGGCTACACCTTC	CASSEGTALVDGYTF
TRBV7-2	TRBD1	TRBJ1-5	.	TGTGCCAGCAGCTGGACAGGTACCCAGCCCCAGCATTTT	CASSWTGTQPQHF
TRBV9	TRBD2	TRBJ2-5	.	TGTGCCAGCAGCCCCACAGCGGGGGGGCGGGGAGAGACCCAGTACTTC	CASSPTAGGRGETQYF
TRBV18	TRBD2	TRBJ2-7	.	TGTGCCAGCTCCCCCGGGACTACTACCTACGAGCAGTACTTC	CASSPGTTTYEQYF
TRBV29-1	.	TRBJ1-1	once	TGCAGCACGCGGGGGGGCAACACTGAAGCTTTCTTT	CSTRGGNTEAFF
TRBV4-3	TRBD2	TRBJ2-1	.	TGCGCCAGCAGCCAAGATGGGTTAGCGGGCTACAATGAGCAGTTCTTC	CASSQDGLAGYNEQFF
TRBV5-1	TRBD1	TRBJ1-2	once	TGCGCCAGCAGCGTTGGACAGGGAGTTAACTATGGCTACACCTTC	CASSVGQGVNYGYTF
TRBV2	TRBD1	TRBJ1-6	.	TGTGCCAGCAGCCAGGACAGGGGGTCCTATAATTCACCCCTCCACTTT	CASSQDRGSYNSPLHF
TRBV7-2	TRBD1	TRBJ1-3	.	TGTGCCAGCAGCGCTCAGGGGGCGCATGGAAACACCATATATTTT	CASSAQGAHGNTIYF
TRBV30	.	TRBJ2-7	.	TGTGCCTGGAGTGCAGGGCCCACCTACGAGCAGTACTTC	CAWSAGPTYEQYF
TRBV25-1	.	TRBJ2-6	few	TGTGCCAGCAGTGAACCGAGCGCTGGGGCCAACGTCCTGACTTTC	CASSEPSAGANVLTF
TRBV5-1	TRBD1	TRBJ2-6	.	TGCGCCAGCAGCTACTTACAGGGGCTAGGTGGGGCCAACGTCCTGACTTTC	CASSYLQGLGGANVLTF
TRBV25-1	.	TRBJ1-6	.	TGTGCCAGCGGCTCAGGGTGGGATAATTCACCCCTCCACTTT	CASGSGWDNSPLHF
TRBV5-6	.	TRBJ2-7	.	TGTGCCAGCAGCCTGGCGGACTCCATCTACGAGCAGTACTTC	CASSLADSIYEQYF
TRBV5-1	.	TRBJ2-2	.	TGCGCCAGCAGCTTGGATGTGACAGAAGCCTACGGGGAGCTGTTTTTT	CASSLDVTEAYGELFF
TRBV2	TRBD1	TRBJ2-7	.	TGTGCCAGCAGTAGGGAAATAGACAGGGGTCTTTCCTACGAGCAGTACTTC	CASSREIDRGLSYEQYF
TRBV19	.	TRBJ1-2	.	TGTGCCAGCTTCACAGGGTTCCCTAACTATGGCTACACCTTC	CASFTGFPNYGYTF
TRBV19	.	TRBJ1-2	.	TGTGCCAGTAGTGCCTCAGTGCTGGGCTACACCTTC	CASSASVLGYTF
TRBV5-1	.	TRBJ2-3	.	TGCGCCAGCAGCTTGGTCGAGAGGGCCTTAGCAGATACGCAGTATTTT	CASSLVERALADTQYF
TRBV7-6	.	TRBJ2-5	.	TGTGCCAGCAGCCCTAGGGAGGCGGAGACCCAGTACTTC	CASSPREAETQYF